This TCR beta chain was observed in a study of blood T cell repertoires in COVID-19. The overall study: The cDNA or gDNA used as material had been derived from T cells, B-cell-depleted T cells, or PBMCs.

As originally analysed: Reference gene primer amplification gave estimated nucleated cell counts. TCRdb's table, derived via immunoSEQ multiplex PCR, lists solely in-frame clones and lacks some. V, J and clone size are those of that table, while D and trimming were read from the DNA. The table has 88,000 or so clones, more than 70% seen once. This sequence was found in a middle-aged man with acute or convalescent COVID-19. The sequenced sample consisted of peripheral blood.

This CDR3 is CASDPSGERYTEAFF. DNA for the CDR3: TGCGCCAGCGACCCCTCGGGGGAGAGGTACACTGAAGCTTTCTTT. The chain carries TRBV4-1 and TRBJ1-1, with D maybe TRBD1 (5 bases). Germline V gene sequence: CDR1 MGHRA, CDR2 YSYEKL. The CDR3 totals 15 residues. V gave up 8 bases and J gave up 3 bases, with 19 bases separating them.